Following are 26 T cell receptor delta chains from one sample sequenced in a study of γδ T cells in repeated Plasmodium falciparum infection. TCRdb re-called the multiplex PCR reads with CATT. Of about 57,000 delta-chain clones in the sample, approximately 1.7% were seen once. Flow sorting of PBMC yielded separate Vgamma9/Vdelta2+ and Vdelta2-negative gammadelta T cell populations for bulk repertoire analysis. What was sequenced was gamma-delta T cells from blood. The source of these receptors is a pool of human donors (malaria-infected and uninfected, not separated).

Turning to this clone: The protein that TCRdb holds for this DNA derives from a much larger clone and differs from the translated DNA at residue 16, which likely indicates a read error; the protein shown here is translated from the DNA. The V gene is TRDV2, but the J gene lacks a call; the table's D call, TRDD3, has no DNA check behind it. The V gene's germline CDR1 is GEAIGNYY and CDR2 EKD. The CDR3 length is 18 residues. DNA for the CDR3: TGTGCCTGTGACCCCAGGGAGGGGGATACGCCCCAGTACGATAAACCCATCTTT. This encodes CACDPREGDTPQYDKPIF.

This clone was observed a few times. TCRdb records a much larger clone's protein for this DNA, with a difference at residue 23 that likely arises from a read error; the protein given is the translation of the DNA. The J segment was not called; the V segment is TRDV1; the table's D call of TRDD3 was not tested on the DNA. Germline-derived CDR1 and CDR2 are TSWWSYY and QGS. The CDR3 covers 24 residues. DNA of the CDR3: TGTGCTCTTGGGGAAGACTGGCCTTCCTACGCTCGAGTACTGGGGGATAAAAATTTTCCTAAACTCACCTTT. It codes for CALGEDWPSYARVLGDKNFPKLTF.

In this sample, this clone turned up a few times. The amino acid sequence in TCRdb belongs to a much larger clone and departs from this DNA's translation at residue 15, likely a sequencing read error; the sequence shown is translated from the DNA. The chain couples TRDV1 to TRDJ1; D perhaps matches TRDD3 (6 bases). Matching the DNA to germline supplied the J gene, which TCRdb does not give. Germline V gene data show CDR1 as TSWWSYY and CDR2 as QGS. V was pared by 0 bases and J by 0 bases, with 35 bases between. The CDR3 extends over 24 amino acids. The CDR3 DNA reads TGTGCTCTTGGGGAACTATTGGAGTTTGTGTCCGGGTGGTCTAGGGGATCCTACACCGATAAACTCATCTTT. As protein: CALGELLEFVSGWSRGSYTDKLIF.

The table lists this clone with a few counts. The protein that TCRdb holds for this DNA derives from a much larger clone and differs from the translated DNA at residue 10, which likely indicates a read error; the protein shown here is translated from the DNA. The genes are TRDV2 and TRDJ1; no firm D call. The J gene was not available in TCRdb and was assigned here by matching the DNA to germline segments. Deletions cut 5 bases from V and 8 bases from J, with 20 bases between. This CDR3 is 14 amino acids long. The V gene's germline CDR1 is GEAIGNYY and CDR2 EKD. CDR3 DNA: TGTGCCTGTGTCCCAGGTACTGAGGCCCCAAAACTCATCTTT. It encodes CACVPGTEAPKLIF.

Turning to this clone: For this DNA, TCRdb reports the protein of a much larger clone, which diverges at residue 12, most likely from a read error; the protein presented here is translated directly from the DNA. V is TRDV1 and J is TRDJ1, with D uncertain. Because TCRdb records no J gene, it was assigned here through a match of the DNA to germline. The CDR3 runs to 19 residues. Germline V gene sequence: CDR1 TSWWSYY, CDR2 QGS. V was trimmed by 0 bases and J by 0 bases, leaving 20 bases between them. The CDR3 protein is CALGELKVTTVWYTDKLIF. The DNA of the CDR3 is TGTGCTCTTGGGGAACTAAAGGTGACTACTGTTTGGTACACCGATAAACTCATCTTT.

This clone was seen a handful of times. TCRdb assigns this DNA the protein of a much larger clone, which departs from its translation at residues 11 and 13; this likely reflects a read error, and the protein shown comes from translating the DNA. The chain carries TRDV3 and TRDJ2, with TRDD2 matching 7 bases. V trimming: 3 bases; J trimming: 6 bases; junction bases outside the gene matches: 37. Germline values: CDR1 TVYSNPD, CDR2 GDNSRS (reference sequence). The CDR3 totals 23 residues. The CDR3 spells CAFRLINLRGVGYSFLLAAQLFF. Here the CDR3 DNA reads TGTGCCTTCCGACTAATCAATTTGAGGGGGGTTGGCTACTCCTTCCTCCTGGCAGCACAACTCTTCTTT.

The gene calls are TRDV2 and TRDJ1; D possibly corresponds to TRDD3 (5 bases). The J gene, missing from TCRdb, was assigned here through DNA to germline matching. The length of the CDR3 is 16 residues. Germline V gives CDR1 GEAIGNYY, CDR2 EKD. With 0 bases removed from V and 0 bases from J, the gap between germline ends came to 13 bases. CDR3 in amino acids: CACDTVRGPYTDKLIF. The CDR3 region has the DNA TGTGCCTGTGACACCGTCCGGGGGCCCTACACCGATAAACTCATCTTT.

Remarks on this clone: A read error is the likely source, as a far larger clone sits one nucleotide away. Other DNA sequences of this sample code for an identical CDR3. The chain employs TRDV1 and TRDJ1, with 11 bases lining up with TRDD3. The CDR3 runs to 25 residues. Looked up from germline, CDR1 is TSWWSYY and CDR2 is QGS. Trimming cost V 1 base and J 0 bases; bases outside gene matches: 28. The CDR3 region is CALGERSIRYPIVGDTFGYTDKLIF. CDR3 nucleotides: TGTGCTCTTGGGGAACGGAGTATCAGGTACCCCATTGTGGGGGATACGTTCGGGTACACCGATAAACTCATCTTT.

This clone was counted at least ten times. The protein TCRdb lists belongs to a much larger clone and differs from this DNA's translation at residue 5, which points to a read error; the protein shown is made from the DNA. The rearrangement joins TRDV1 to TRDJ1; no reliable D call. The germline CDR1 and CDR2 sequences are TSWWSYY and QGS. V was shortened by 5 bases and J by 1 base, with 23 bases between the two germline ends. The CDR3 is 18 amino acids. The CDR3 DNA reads TGTGCTCTTGGGCTCACCTCCGTACATACTTATATCACCGATAAACTCATCTTT. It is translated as CALGLTSVHTYITDKLIF.

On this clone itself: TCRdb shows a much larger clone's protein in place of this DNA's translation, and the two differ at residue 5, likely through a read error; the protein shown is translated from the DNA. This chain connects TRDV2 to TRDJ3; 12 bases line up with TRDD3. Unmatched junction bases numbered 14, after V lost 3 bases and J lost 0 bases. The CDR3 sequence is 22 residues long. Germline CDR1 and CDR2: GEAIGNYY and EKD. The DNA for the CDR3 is TGTGCCTGTGACGCCTTCTGGGGGATACGCTCCAAGCTCTCCTGGGACACCCGACAGATGTTTTTC. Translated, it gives CACDAFWGIRSKLSWDTRQMFF.

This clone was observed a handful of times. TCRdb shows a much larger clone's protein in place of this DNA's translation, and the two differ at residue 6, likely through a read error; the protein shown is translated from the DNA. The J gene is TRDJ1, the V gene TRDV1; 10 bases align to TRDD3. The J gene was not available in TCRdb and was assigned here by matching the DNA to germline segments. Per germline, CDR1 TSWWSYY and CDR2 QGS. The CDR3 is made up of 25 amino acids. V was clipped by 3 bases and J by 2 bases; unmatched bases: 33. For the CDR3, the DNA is TGTGCTCTTGGGGACTTTCCTACAACGGAACCCCAACCCCGTACTGGGGGATTACCAACCGATAAACTCATCTTT. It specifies CALGDFPTTEPQPRTGGLPTDKLIF.

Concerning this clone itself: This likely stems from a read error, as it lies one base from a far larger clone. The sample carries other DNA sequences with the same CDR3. In DNA form, the CDR3 reads TGTGCTCTTGGGGAACTATTTTCTAAGGATAGGATGGGGGATCCGCCTTACACCGATAAACTCATCTTT. Protein sequence: CALGELFSKDRMGDPPYTDKLIF. The V and J genes are TRDV1 and TRDJ1; 8 bases are shared with TRDD3. V shed 0 bases, J shed 0 bases, and the junction held 24 bases outside the gene matches. The V gene's germline CDR1 is TSWWSYY and CDR2 QGS. The CDR3 spans 23 residues.

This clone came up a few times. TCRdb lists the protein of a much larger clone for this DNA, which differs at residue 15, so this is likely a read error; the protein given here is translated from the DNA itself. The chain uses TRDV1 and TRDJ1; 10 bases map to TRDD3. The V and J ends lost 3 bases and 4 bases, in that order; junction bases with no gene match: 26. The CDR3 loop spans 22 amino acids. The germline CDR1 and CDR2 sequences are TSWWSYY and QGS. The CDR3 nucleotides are TGTGCTCTTGGGGAGTTATTGGCTTCCGCCTACTGGGGGATTCGTCCTTACGATAAACTCATCTTT. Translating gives CALGELLASAYWGIRPYDKLIF.

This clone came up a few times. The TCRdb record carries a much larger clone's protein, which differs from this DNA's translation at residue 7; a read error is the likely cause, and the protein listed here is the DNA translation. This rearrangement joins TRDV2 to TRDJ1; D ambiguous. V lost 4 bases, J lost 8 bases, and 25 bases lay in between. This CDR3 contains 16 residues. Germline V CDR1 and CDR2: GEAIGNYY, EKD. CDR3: CACEDTMVGQIYKLIF. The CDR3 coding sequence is TGTGCCTGTGAGGACACTATGGTGGGACAGATATACAAACTCATCTTT.

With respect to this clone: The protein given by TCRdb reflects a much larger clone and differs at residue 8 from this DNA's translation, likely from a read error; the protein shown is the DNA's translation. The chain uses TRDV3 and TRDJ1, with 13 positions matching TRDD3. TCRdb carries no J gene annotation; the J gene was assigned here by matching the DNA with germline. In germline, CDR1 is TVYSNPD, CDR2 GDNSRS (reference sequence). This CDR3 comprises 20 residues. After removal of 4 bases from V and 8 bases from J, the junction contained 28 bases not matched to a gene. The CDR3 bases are TGTGCCTGGAGAAACCCTTCCTCCACTGGGGGATACGTCCACCGGGGAAAACTCATCTTT. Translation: CAWRNPSSTGGYVHRGKLIF.

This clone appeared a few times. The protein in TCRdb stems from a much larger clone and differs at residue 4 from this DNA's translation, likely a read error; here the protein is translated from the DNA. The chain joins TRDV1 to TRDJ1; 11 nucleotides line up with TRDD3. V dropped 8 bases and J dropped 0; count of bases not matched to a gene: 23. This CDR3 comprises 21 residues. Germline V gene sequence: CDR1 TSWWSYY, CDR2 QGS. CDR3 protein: CALKRVWGIQARGAYTDKLIF. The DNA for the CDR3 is TGTGCTCTTAAACGAGTCTGGGGGATACAGGCCCGAGGGGCTTACACCGATAAACTCATCTTT.

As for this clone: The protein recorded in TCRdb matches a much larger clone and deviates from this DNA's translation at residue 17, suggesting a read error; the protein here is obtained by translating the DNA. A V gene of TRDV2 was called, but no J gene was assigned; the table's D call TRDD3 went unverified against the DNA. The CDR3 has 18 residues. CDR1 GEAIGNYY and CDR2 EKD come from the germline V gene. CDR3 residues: CACDTSHSGGLGTDKLTF. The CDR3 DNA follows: TGTGCCTGTGACACGTCTCACTCTGGGGGATTGGGCACCGATAAACTCACCTTT.

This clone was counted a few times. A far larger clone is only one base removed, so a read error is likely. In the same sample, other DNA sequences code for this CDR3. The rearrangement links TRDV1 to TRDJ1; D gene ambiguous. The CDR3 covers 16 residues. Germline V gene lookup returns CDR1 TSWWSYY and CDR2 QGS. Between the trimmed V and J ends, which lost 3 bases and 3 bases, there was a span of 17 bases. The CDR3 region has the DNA TGTGCTCTTGGGGAGCCCCGGATCCGTATGCCCGATAAACTCATCTTT. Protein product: CALGEPRIRMPDKLIF.

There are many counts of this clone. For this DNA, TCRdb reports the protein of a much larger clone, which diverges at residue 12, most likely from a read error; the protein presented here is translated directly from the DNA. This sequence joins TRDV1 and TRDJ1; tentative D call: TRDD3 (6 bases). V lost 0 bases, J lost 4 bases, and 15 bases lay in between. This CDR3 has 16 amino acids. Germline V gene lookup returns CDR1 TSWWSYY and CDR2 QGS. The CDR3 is CALGELIFPGDDKLIF. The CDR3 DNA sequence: TGTGCTCTTGGGGAACTGATTTTTCCTGGGGACGATAAACTCATCTTT.

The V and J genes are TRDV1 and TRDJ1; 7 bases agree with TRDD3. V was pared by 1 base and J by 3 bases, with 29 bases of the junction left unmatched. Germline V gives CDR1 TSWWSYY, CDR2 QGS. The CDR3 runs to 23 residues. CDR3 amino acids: CALGEPHLLPTVYWGPRADKLIF. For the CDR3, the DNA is TGTGCTCTTGGGGAACCCCATCTACTTCCCACAGTGTACTGGGGACCCAGGGCCGATAAACTCATCTTT.

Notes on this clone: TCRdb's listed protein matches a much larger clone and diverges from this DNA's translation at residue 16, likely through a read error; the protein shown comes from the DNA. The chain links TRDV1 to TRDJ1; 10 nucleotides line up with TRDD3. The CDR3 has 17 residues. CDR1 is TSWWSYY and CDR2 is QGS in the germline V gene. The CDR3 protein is CALGSPPFLRLGDKLTF. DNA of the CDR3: TGTGCTCTTGGGTCACCCCCTTTCCTACGTCTGGGGGATAAACTCACCTTT.

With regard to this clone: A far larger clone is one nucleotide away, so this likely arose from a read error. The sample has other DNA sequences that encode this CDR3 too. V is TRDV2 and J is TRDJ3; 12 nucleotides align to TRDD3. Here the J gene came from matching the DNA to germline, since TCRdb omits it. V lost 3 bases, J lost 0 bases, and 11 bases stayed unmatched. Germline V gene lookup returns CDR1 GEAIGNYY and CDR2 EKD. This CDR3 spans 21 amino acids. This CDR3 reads CACDSVLGDTRSSWDTRQMFF. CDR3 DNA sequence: TGTGCCTGTGACTCCGTGCTGGGGGATACGAGGAGCTCCTGGGACACCCGACAGATGTTTTTC.

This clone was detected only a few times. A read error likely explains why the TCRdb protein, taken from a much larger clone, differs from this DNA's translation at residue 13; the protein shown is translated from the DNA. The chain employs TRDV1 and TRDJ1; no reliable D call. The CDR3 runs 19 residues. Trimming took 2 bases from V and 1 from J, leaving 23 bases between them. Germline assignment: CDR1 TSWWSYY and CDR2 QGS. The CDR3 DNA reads TGTGCTCTTGGGGAAAGCCCCCCACTCCGTCCACCGTGCACCGATAAACTCATCTTT. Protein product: CALGESPPLRPPCTDKLIF.

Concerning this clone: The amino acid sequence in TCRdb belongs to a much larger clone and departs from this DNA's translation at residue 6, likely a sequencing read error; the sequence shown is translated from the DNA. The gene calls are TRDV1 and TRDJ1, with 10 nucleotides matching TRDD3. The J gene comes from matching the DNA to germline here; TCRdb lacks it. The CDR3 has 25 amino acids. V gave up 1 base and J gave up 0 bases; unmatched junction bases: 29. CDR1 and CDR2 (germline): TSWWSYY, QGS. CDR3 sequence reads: CALGEPAPFLFYWGIYRRYTDKLIF. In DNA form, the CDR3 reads TGTGCTCTTGGGGAACCCGCTCCCTTCTTGTTTTACTGGGGGATCTATCGAAGGTACACCGATAAACTCATCTTT.

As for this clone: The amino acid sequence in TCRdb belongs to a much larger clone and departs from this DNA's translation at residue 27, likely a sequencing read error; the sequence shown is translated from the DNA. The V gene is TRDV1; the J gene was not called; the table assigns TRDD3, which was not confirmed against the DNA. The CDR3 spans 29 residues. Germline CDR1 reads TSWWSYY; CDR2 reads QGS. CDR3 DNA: TGTGCTCTTGGGGAATTCATACAGTCCGAGCCTGGGGGATACTTCAAGGTCGAACCATTCCCTAATGTGGCCGATAAACCCATCTTT. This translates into CALGEFIQSEPGGYFKVEPFPNVADKPIF.

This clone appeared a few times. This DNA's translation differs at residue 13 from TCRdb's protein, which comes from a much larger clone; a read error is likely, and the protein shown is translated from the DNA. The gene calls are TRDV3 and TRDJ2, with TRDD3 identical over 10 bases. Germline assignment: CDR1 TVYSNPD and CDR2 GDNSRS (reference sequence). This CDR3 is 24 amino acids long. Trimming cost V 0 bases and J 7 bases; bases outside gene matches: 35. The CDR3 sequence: CAFRFYRNYEGICWGIVVRAQLFF. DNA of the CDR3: TGTGCCTTTAGATTCTACCGGAACTACGAGGGAATTTGCTGGGGGATAGTGGTTAGAGCACAACTCTTCTTT. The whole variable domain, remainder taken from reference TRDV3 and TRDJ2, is CDKVTQSSPDQTVASGSEVVLLCTYDTVYSNPDLFWYRIRPDYSFQFVFYGDNSRSEGADFTQGRFSVKHILTQKAFHLVISPVRTEDSATYYCAFRFYRNYEGICWGIVVRAQLFFGKGTQLIVEP.